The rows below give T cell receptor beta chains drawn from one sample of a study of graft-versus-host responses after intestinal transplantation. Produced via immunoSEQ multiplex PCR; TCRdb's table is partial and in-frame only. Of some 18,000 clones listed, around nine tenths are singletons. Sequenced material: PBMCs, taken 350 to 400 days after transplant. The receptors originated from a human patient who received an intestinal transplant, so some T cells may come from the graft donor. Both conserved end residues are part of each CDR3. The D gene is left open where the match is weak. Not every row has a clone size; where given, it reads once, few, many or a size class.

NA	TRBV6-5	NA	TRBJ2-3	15	TGTGCCAGCAGTCAGACCAGGGTTAGCACAGATACGCAGTATTTT	CASSQTRVSTDTQYF
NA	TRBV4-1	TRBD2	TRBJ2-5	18	TGCGCCAGCAGCCAAGATAGAGAGCGGGGGGCCTACCAAGAGACCCAGTACTTC	CASSQDRERGAYQETQYF
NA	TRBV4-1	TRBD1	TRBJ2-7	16	TGCGCCAGCAGCCAAGAGGACAGGGCTTTAGCCTACGAGCAGTACTTC	CASSQEDRALAYEQYF
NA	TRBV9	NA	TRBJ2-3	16	TGTGCCAGCAGCGTATCCCCCGCGGGGCGCACAGATACGCAGTATTTT	CASSVSPAGRTDTQYF
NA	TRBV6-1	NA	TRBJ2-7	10	TGTGCCAGCAGTGGAGCCGAGCAGTACTTC	CASSGAEQYF
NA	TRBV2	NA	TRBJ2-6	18	TGTGCCAGCAGTGAAGGACGGACATCTGGCTCTGGGGCCAACGTCCTGACTTTC	CASSEGRTSGSGANVLTF
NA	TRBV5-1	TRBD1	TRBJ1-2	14	TGCGCCAGCAGCGCCTGGACAGGGGGCGACGGCTACACCTTC	CASSAWTGGDGYTF
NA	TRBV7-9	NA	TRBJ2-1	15	TGTGCCAGCAGCCCAGGGTCAGGGAGCTACAATGAGCAGTTCTTC	CASSPGSGSYNEQFF
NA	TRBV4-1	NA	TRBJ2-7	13	TGCGCCAGTATTTTCTTTGGATTCTACGAGCAGTACTTC	CASIFFGFYEQYF
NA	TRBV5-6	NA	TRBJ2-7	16	TGTGCCAGCACCGAACGGTCAGGAAGCCCCACCTACGAGCAGTACTTC	CASTERSGSPTYEQYF
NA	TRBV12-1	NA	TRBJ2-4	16	TGTGCCGCTTCCATGGTCGCCGAACGAGCCAAAAACATTCAGTACTTC	CAASMVAERAKNIQYF
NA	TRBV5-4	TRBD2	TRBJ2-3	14	TGTGCCAGCAGCTTAGCGGGAGCGGCGGATACGCAGTATTTT	CASSLAGAADTQYF
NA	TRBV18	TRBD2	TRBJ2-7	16	TGTGCCAGCTCACCCGGACTAGCGGGAGGGGGAAACGAGCAGTACTTC	CASSPGLAGGGNEQYF
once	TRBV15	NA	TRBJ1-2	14	TGTGCCACCAGCAGAGATCGGGGGAAGTATGGCTACACCTTC	CATSRDRGKYGYTF
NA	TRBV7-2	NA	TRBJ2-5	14	TGTGCCAGCAGCTTAAGGGCGGACCAAGAGACCCAGTACTTC	CASSLRADQETQYF
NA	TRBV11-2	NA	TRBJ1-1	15	TGTGCCAGCAGCTTAGATGGTGGAGGGCACCTCCGAACTTTCTTT	CASSLDGGGHLRTFF
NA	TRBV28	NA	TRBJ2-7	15	TGTGCCAGCAGTTTGCCTGGGATTCTCACCTACGAGCAGTACTTC	CASSLPGILTYEQYF
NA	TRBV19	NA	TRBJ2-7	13	TGTGCCAGTAGTTTAAGGGTGAGCTACGAGCAGTACTTC	CASSLRVSYEQYF
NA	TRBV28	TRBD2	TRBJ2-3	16	TGTGCCAGCAGTTTAATAAGCGGGGCTTCCACAGATACGCAGTATTTT	CASSLISGASTDTQYF
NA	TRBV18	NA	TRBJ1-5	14	TGTGCCAGCTCACCGAGGGAGGGTCCTATGGGCCAGCATTTT	CASSPREGPMGQHF
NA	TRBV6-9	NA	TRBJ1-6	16	TGTGCCAGCAGTTACGGGCGGGTCGGTTTTAATTCACCCCTCCACTTT	CASSYGRVGFNSPLHF
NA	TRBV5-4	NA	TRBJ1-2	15	TGTGCCAGCAGCTTAAGTCACCTCTCTAACTATGGCTACACCTTC	CASSLSHLSNYGYTF
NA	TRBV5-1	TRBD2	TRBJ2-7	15	TGCGCCAGCAGCTTGGGGCTAGCGGGCCCCTACGAGCAGTACTTC	CASSLGLAGPYEQYF
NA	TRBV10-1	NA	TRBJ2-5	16	TGCGCCAGCAGTGTGTCAGCATCGGATGCCCAAGAGACCCAGTACTTC	CASSVSASDAQETQYF
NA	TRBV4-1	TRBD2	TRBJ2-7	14	TGCGCCAGCAGCCAAGAGGGGCGGGGGGTCGAGCAGTACTTC	CASSQEGRGVEQYF
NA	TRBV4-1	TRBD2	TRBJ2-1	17	TGCGCCAGCAGCCAAGCCCCTAGCGGGGGGGCAAACAATGAGCAGTTCTTC	CASSQAPSGGANNEQFF
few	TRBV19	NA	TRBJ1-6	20	TGTGCCAGTACCCCTCCCCGCTGGAAACAGGGCACATTCCCTCATAGGGCCCTCCACTTT	CASTPPRWKQGTFPHRALHF
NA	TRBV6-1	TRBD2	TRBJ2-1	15	TGTGCCAGCAGTGAAGGACTAGCGGGAGCACATGAGCAGTTCTTC	CASSEGLAGAHEQFF
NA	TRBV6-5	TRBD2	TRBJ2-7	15	TGTGCCAGCAGATCATTAGCGGGAGTGGTCTACGAGCAGTACTTC	CASRSLAGVVYEQYF
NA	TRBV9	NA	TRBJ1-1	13	TGTGCCAGCAGCGAAGGGACGTCTCGTGCAGCTTTCTTT	CASSEGTSRAAFF
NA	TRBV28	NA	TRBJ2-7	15	TGTGCCAGCAGTCTCTCCGGGCTTCCCCCCTACGAGCAGTACTTC	CASSLSGLPPYEQYF
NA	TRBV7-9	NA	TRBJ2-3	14	TGTGCCAGCAGCTTAGAACAGAGCACAGATACGCAGTATTTT	CASSLEQSTDTQYF
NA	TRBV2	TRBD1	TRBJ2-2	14	TGTGCCAGCAGTCCACAGGGGGCGGGCGGGGAGCTGTTTTTT	CASSPQGAGGELFF
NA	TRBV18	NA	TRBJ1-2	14	TGTGCCAGCTCAGTAACGACAGGTTTCTATGGCTACACCTTC	CASSVTTGFYGYTF
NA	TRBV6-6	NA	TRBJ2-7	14	TGTGCCAGCAGTTACTTCGGGGGAGCGGGCGAGCAGTACTTC	CASSYFGGAGEQYF
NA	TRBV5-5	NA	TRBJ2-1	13	TGTGCCAGCAGCTTGGATTACTCCAATGAGCAGTTCTTC	CASSLDYSNEQFF
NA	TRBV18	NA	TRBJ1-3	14	TGTGCCAGCTCACCAGGGACTGCGAGAAACACCATATATTTT	CASSPGTARNTIYF
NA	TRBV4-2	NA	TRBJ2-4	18	TGTGCCAGCAGCCAAGAAGGTTTTGGGTCAGGGAAGAAGAACATTCAGTACTTC	CASSQEGFGSGKKNIQYF
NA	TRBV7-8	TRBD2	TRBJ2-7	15	TGTGCCAGCAGCTCCCGGACTAGCGGTTACTACGAGCAGTACTTC	CASSSRTSGYYEQYF
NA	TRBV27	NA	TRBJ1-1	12	TGTGCCAGCAGTCCCACTTTCGGTGAAGCTTTCTTT	CASSPTFGEAFF
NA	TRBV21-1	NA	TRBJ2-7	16	TGTGCCAGCAGCAAACGCCTCAGCGGTTGGGGCAACGAGCAGTACTTC	CASSKRLSGWGNEQYF
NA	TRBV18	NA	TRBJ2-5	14	TGTGCCAGCTCACCACCGGTGTCGAGGGTGGCCCAGTACTTC	CASSPPVSRVAQYF
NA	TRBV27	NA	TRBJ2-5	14	TGTGCCAGCAGTTTACTGGGGACCCAAGAGACCCAGTACTTC	CASSLLGTQETQYF
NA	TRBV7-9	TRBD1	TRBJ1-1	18	TGTGCCAGCAGCTCAGGGTTACTGACAGGGCAGTGGGACACTGAAGCTTTCTTT	CASSSGLLTGQWDTEAFF
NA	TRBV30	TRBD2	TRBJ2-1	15	TGTGCCTGGAGTGTGACTAGCCCCACCTACAATGAGCAGTTCTTC	CAWSVTSPTYNEQFF
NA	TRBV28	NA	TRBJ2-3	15	TGTGCCAGCAGTTTGTTTCCGGATGACACAGATACGCAGTATTTT	CASSLFPDDTDTQYF
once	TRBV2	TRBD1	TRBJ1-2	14	TGTGCCAGTCCAAGCAGGGGGACAGTCTATGGCTACACCTTC	CASPSRGTVYGYTF
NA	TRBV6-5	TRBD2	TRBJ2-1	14	TGTGCCAGCAGTCCCGGACTAGCGGGGTATGAGCAGTTCTTC	CASSPGLAGYEQFF
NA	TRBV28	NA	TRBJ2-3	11	TGTGCCAGCACGACGGCTGGGACGCAGTATTTT	CASTTAGTQYF
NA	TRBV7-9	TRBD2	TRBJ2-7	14	TGTGCCAGCAGCTTGACTAGCGGGACCTACGAGCAGTACTTC	CASSLTSGTYEQYF
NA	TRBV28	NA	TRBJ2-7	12	TGTGCCAGCAGTACCGGGACGTACGAGCAGTACTTC	CASSTGTYEQYF
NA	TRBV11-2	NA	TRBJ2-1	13	TGTGCCAGCAGTGGACAGAGATACAATGAGCAGTTCTTC	CASSGQRYNEQFF
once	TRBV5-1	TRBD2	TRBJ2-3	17	TGCGCCAGCAGCTTGGGGGGGACTAGCGGGAGAACAGATACGCAGTATTTT	CASSLGGTSGRTDTQYF
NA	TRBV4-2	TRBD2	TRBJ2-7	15	TGTGCCAGCAGCCAAGGACTAGCGGGGTCCTACGAGCAGTACTTC	CASSQGLAGSYEQYF
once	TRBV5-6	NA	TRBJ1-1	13	TGTGCCAGCAGCCCAGGACAGAACACTGAAGCTTTCTTT	CASSPGQNTEAFF
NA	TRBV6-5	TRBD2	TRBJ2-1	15	TGTGCCAGCAGTTCTGTAGCGGGGGGGCCGAATGAGCAGTTCTTC	CASSSVAGGPNEQFF